Listed below are T cell receptor beta chains from one sample, sequenced in a study of blood T cell repertoires in COVID-19. Libraries were prepared by immunoSEQ multiplex PCR; TCRdb keeps only in-frame clonotypes and omits some of them. The sample shows approximately 400,000 clones, more than 65% of them seen only once. Sample: peripheral blood. All receptors derive from a human donor with acute or convalescent COVID-19. The donor label of this sample is uncertain. Both conserved end residues are part of each CDR3. A D gene is named only where the DNA matches it firmly. Size values are once, few and many counts, or a class for expanded clones, and some rows have none.

d_call	clone_size	v_call	j_call	cdr3_nt	cdr3_aa
TRBD2	once	TRBV4-1	TRBJ2-2	TGCGCCAGCAGCCACGGATTTAGCGGGAGGAACACCGGGGAGCTGTTTTTT	CASSHGFSGRNTGELFF
NA	NA	TRBV7-2	TRBJ1-5	TGTGCCAGCAGCTTAGCGGCGACACAGCCCCAGCATTTT	CASSLAATQPQHF
NA	NA	TRBV5-1	TRBJ1-3	TGCGCCAGCAGCCCAAGGGGAGGTCAGAGGCCTGGAAACACCATATATTTT	CASSPRGGQRPGNTIYF
TRBD2	NA	TRBV27	TRBJ2-7	TGTGCCAGCGGACCCCTCGAACTAGCGGGAATGACCTACGAGCAGTACTTC	CASGPLELAGMTYEQYF
TRBD1	NA	TRBV11-2	TRBJ1-3	TGTGCCAGCAGCGCCTCCGACAGGGGTGGAAACACCATATATTTT	CASSASDRGGNTIYF
NA	NA	TRBV5-1	TRBJ1-6	TGCGCCAGCAGCTTGATTGCCGGGGAGGCTTCACCCCTCCACTTT	CASSLIAGEASPLHF
TRBD2	few	TRBV7-9	TRBJ2-7	TGTGCCAGCAGCGCGGGACTAGCCTACGAGCAGTACTTC	CASSAGLAYEQYF
TRBD1	NA	TRBV2	TRBJ2-1	TGTGCCAGCAGATCCCCGGTTTTGGGGACAGGGTACAATGAGCAGTTCTTC	CASRSPVLGTGYNEQFF
TRBD1	few	TRBV28	TRBJ2-2	TGTGCCAGTTGGAACGACAGGGTTAACACCGGGGAGCTGTTTTTT	CASWNDRVNTGELFF
NA	few	TRBV6-5	TRBJ2-2	TGTGCCAGCAACTATCAGGGAAACACCGGGGAGCTGTTTTTT	CASNYQGNTGELFF
TRBD2	NA	TRBV4-1	TRBJ2-1	TGCGCCAGCAGCCGACTAGCGGCCTACAATGAGCAGTTCTTC	CASSRLAAYNEQFF
NA	NA	TRBV5-1	TRBJ2-2	TGCGCCAGCAGCTTTCTTGCGGAGGTCGGGGAGCTGTTTTTT	CASSFLAEVGELFF
NA	few	TRBV5-1	TRBJ2-1	TGCGCCAGCAGCTTGGCCTTTGAGTCATATGAGCAGTTCTTC	CASSLAFESYEQFF
NA	NA	TRBV5-1	TRBJ2-1	TGCGCCACTAGCAAAGGGAATGAGCAGTTCTTC	CATSKGNEQFF
NA	NA	TRBV11-2	TRBJ2-7	TGTGCCAGCAGCTCTAGCAGGCTAAACTCCTACGAGCAGTACTTC	CASSSSRLNSYEQYF
TRBD1	many	TRBV6-4	TRBJ1-5	TGTGCCAGCAGTGCGGATACAGGGGCGCATCAGCCCCAGCATTTT	CASSADTGAHQPQHF
NA	NA	TRBV13	TRBJ1-2	TGTGCCAGCAGCTTTCAGTGGTCAGATAGACTCTATGGCTACACCTTC	CASSFQWSDRLYGYTF
TRBD1	NA	TRBV5-1	TRBJ1-2	TGCGCCAGCAGCGCAGGACAGGGGAACTATGGCTACACCTTC	CASSAGQGNYGYTF
NA	NA	TRBV28	TRBJ1-4	TGTGCCAGCAGTTTATCCGGACAGCTACGCGGAAAACTGTTTTTT	CASSLSGQLRGKLFF
NA	few	TRBV2	TRBJ1-4	TGTGCCAGCAGTCCCACAGGGTTACCGCTGTTTTTT	CASSPTGLPLFF
TRBD1	NA	TRBV2	TRBJ2-7	TGTGCCAGCAGACCAGGGGGACAGGGCTACGAGCAGTACTTC	CASRPGGQGYEQYF
TRBD2	NA	TRBV6-5	TRBJ2-3	TGTGCCAGCAGGACTAGCGGCCGCACAGATACGCAGTATTTT	CASRTSGRTDTQYF
NA	NA	TRBV29-1	TRBJ1-1	TGCAGCGTCCTGGACTTGAACACTGAAGCTTTCTTT	CSVLDLNTEAFF
TRBD2	NA	TRBV12-5	TRBJ2-1	TGTGCTAGTGGTTGGATCACTAGCGGATCCTACAATGAGCAGTTCTTC	CASGWITSGSYNEQFF
NA	NA	TRBV9	TRBJ1-2	TGTGCCAGCAGCGTAGAGCCATCTGACTATGGCTACACCTTC	CASSVEPSDYGYTF
NA	NA	TRBV11-2	TRBJ2-1	TGTGCCAGCAGCTTAGTCTTTTTCTCGGGGAAATCCTACAATGAGCAGTTCTTC	CASSLVFFSGKSYNEQFF
NA	few	TRBV3-1/TRBV3-2	TRBJ2-2	TGTGCCAGCAGCCGTACTGCCGGGGAGCTGTTTTTT	CASSRTAGELFF
TRBD1	NA	TRBV18	TRBJ1-4	TGTGCCAGCTCACTGGGACAGGCGACAACTAATGAAAAACTGTTTTTT	CASSLGQATTNEKLFF